The 15 T cell receptor beta chains below all came from one sample that was sequenced in a study of naive and memory T cell subsets (dated by TCRdb to about 2017). The protocol used for the library was UMI-ligation and nested PCR. The data were produced on an Illumina MiSeq. An equimolar mix of two oligonucleotides covering both TRBC1 and TRBC2 was used as the beta constant-region primer. Four rounds of PCR were used to amplify ligated cDNA, with nested alpha and beta constant-region primers being used together with the SP2 primer. TCRdb reprocessing: public reads trimmed at Q25 with fastp, clones called with MiXCR, in-frame beta chains kept. Rows with one shared CDR3 protein collapse into an entry with the most common genes and DNA. For this sample there are 15,000 to 20,000 distinct CDR3 sequences; 8.5% to 9.5% appear just once. Of the sample, 20% to 25% falls within the top ten clones. The source material was central memory CD8+ T cells from blood. Read against the paper, the sample's cell subset or site label means: central memory, CD45RA- CD27+. The source of these receptors is a human donor in good health.

This clonotype was counted many times. The chain couples TRBV7-9 to TRBJ1-1; no firm D call. V was cut by 0 bases and J by 1 base, with 6 bases left in between. CDR1 and CDR2 from the germline V gene are SEHNR and FQNEAQ (reference sequence). The CDR3 has 14 amino acids. The DNA of the CDR3 is TGTGCCAGCAGCTTAGCGCTTGGGAACACTGAAGCTTTCTTT. Translated: CASSLALGNTEAFF.

The chain links TRBV2 to TRBJ1-1; D gene unclear. This CDR3 has 14 amino acids. The V gene's germline CDR1 is SNHLY and CDR2 FYNNEI. Between the trimmed V and J ends, which lost 8 bases and 1 base, there was a span of 14 bases. For the CDR3, the DNA is TGTGCCAGCGAACGGACGGAGACGAACACTGAAGCTTTCTTT. Protein sequence: CASERTETNTEAFF.

This clonotype has more than one count but fewer than ten. The gene calls are TRBV3-1 and TRBJ1-4; D might be TRBD1 (5 bases). The CDR3 runs 16 residues. In germline, CDR1 is LGHDT, CDR2 YNNKEL (reference sequence). The V end lost 5 bases, the J end lost 4 bases, and 17 bases lay between the germline ends. CDR3 region: CASSDGPGRGNEKLFF. The CDR3 DNA sequence: TGTGCCAGCAGCGATGGGCCGGGACGGGGTAATGAAAAACTGTTTTTT. Full variable domain (missing parts from reference TRBV3-1 and TRBJ1-4): DTAVSQTPKYLVTQMGNDKSIKCEQNLGHDTMYWYKQDSKKFLKIMFSYNNKELIINETVPNRFSPKSPDKAHLNLHINSLELGDSAVYFCASSDGPGRGNEKLFFGSGTQLSVL.

This clonotype has ten or more counts. The chain employs TRBV29-1 and TRBJ2-7, with D unclear. This CDR3 is built from 13 residues. Germline CDR1 SQVTM, CDR2 ANQGSEA. The V end was cut by 4 bases, the J end by 2 bases, with 12 bases between. CDR3 sequence reads: CSVGSSGAYEQYF. The CDR3 bases are TGCAGCGTTGGATCGTCCGGAGCCTACGAGCAGTACTTC.

The table lists this clonotype with many counts. The gene calls are TRBV28 and TRBJ1-4; D unclear. Trimming pared 1 base from V and 8 bases from J, leaving 8 bases between. Germline V lookup: CDR1 MDHEN, CDR2 SYDVKM. CDR3 size: 13 residues. The CDR3 DNA reads as TGTGCCAGCAGTTTATATGGAGGGGAAAAACTGTTTTTT. It encodes CASSLYGGEKLFF.

In this sample, this clonotype turned up many times. The rearrangement joins TRBV6-5 to TRBJ2-3; 7 nucleotides agree with TRBD2. The CDR3 length is 16 residues. V gave up 0 bases and J gave up 4 bases; unmatched junction bases: 7. From germline, CDR1 is MNHEY and CDR2 SVGAGI. The CDR3 here is CASSYSTGRGADTQYF. The CDR3 DNA reads as TGTGCCAGCAGTTACTCTACGGGACGGGGGGCAGATACGCAGTATTTT.

This clonotype was counted at least ten times. The chain employs TRBV10-3 and TRBJ2-1; D unclear. This CDR3 region has 17 residues. V was cut by 0 bases and J by 8 bases, with 20 bases left in between. Germline loops: CDR1 ENHRY, CDR2 SYGVKD. CDR3 residues: CAISESRHGARIDEQFF. The CDR3 DNA reads as TGTGCCATCAGTGAGTCGAGGCATGGCGCCCGGATCGATGAGCAGTTCTTC.

This clonotype occurred many times. V is TRBV11-3 and J is TRBJ2-1; perhaps TRBD2 as D (6 bases). V was shortened by 4 bases and J by 3 bases, with 13 bases between the two germline ends. From germline, CDR1 is SGHNT and CDR2 YENEEA. The CDR3 covers 15 residues. CDR3 protein: CASSSIAELYNEQFF. The CDR3 nucleotides read TGTGCCAGCAGCTCGATAGCGGAACTCTACAATGAGCAGTTCTTC.

This clonotype appeared many times. J is TRBJ2-1 and V is TRBV7-2; 7 nucleotides match TRBD1. Per the germline V gene, CDR1 is SGHTA and CDR2 is FQGNSA. V lost 2 bases and J lost 4; bases outside the gene matches: 11. The CDR3 runs to 17 residues. The CDR3 DNA sequence: TGTGCCAGCAGCTTATTGGGACAGAAAAGTTTTTACAATGAGCAGTTCTTC. Residues: CASSLLGQKSFYNEQFF. Complete variable domain (other parts from reference TRBV7-2 and TRBJ2-1): GAGVSQSPSNKVTEKGKDVELRCDPISGHTALYWYRQSLGQGLEFLIYFQGNSAPDKSGLPSDRFSAERTGGSVSTLTIQRTQQEDSAVYLCASSLLGQKSFYNEQFFGPGTRLTVL.

This clonotype was seen only a few times. The chain uses TRBV20-1 and TRBJ1-2; perhaps TRBD1 as D (5 bases). The germline V gene encodes CDR1 DFQATT and CDR2 SNEGSKA (reference sequence). The CDR3 loop spans 15 amino acids. The CDR3 nucleotides are TGCAGCCTCTCGGGACCGATCCAGGAGAACTATGGCTACACCTTC. It specifies CSLSGPIQENYGYTF.

This chain joins TRBV3-1 and TRBJ2-7; 10 positions match TRBD2. This CDR3 comprises 14 residues. Germline CDR1 is LGHDT and CDR2 is YNNKEL (reference sequence). V lost 5 bases to trimming and J lost 3 bases; unmatched junction nucleotides: 4. The CDR3 reads CASSSSGGVYEQYF. The DNA for the CDR3 is TGTGCCAGCAGCTCTAGCGGGGGAGTCTACGAGCAGTACTTC.

This clonotype came up a few times. The V and J genes are TRBV6-2 or TRBV6-3 and TRBJ2-2; TRBD1 matches at 9 bases. The CDR3 length is 15 residues. Per germline, CDR1 MNHEY and CDR2 SVGEGT. J lost 4 bases, V lost 5 bases, and 5 bases had no gene match. The CDR3 loop reads CASSIRDRVTGELFF. The CDR3 nucleotides are TGTGCCAGCAGTATCCGGGACAGGGTCACCGGGGAGCTGTTTTTT.

The table lists this clonotype with a few counts. The V gene is TRBV20-1, the J gene TRBJ1-6, with D tentatively TRBD1 (5 bases). With 0 bases removed from V and 6 bases from J, the gap between germline ends came to 6 bases. CDR1 and CDR2 from the germline V gene are DFQATT and SNEGSKA (reference sequence). This CDR3 has 13 amino acids. CDR3 bases: TGCAGTGCTAGAGAACAGGTTAATTCACCCCTCCACTTT. Translated: CSAREQVNSPLHF.

The V call is TRBV6-5, the J call TRBJ2-3; the D gene is possibly TRBD2 (6 bases). Germline CDR1 MNHEY, CDR2 SVGAGI. V lost 3 bases, J lost 0 bases, and 10 bases lay in between. This CDR3 is built from 15 residues. The CDR3: CASSYGGASTDTQYF. DNA of the CDR3: TGTGCCAGCAGTTATGGCGGGGCTAGCACAGATACGCAGTATTTT.

The chain uses TRBV6-2 or TRBV6-3 and TRBJ1-5, with a possible D match to TRBD1 (6 bases). Germline V gene data show CDR1 as MNHEY and CDR2 as SVGEGT. V shed 5 bases and J shed 7 bases, with 21 bases lying between them. The CDR3 length is 16 residues. The CDR3 reads CASSPAGGQGYQPQHF. CDR3 nucleotide sequence: TGTGCCAGCAGTCCCGCCGGGGGGCAGGGCTACCAGCCCCAGCATTTT.